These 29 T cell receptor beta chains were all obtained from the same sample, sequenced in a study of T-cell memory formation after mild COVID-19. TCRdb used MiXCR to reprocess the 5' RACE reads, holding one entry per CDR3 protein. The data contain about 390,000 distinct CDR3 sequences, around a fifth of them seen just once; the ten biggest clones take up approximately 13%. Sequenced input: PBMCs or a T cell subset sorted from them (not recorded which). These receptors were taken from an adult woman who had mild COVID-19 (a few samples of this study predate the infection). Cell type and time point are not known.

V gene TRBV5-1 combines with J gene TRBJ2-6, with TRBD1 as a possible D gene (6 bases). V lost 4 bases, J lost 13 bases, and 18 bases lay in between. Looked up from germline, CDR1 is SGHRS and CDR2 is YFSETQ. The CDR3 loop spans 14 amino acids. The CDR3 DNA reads TGCGCCAGCAGCGCCCAGGACAGCGTCTTAGTCCTGACTTTC. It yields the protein CASSAQDSVLVLTF.

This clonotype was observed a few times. In DNA form, the CDR3 reads TGTGCCAGCAGCTTAGATACCCGGGGGGGCTTGTACGAGCAGTACTTC. It codes for CASSLDTRGGLYEQYF. The gene calls are TRBV11-2 and TRBJ2-7; 8 nucleotides agree with TRBD2. The V gene end was trimmed by 0 bases and the J gene end by 4 bases; junction bases not matched to a gene: 8. Germline values: CDR1 SGHAT, CDR2 FQNNGV. There are 16 residues in the CDR3. Combining the CDR3 with reference TRBV11-2 and TRBJ2-7 gives the whole variable domain EAGVAQSPRYKIIEKRQSVAFWCNPISGHATLYWYQQILGQGPKLLIQFQNNGVVDDSQLPKDRFSAERLKGVDSTLKIQPAKLEDSAVYLCASSLDTRGGLYEQYFGPGTRLTVT.

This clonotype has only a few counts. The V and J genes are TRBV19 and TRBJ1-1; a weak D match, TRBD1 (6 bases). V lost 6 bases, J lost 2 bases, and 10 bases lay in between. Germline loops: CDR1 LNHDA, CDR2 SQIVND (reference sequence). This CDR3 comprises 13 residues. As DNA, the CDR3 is TGTGCCAGTAGCCGAGGGGGTAACACTGAAGCTTTCTTT. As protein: CASSRGGNTEAFF.

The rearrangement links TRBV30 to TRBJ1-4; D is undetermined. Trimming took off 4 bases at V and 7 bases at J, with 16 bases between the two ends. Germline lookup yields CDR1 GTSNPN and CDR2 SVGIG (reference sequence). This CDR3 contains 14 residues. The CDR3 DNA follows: TGTGCCTGGAATCGACAAGTATCGACTGAAAAACTGTTTTTT. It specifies CAWNRQVSTEKLFF.

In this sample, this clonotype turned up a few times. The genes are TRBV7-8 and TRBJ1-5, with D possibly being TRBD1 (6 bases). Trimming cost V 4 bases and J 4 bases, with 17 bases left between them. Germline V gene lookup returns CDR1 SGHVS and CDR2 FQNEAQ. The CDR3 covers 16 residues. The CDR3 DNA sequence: TGTGCCAGCAGCTCGGACAGAACCTTTAGGAATCAGCCCCAGCATTTT. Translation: CASSSDRTFRNQPQHF. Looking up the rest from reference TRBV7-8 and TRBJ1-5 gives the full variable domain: GAGVSQSPRYKVAKRGQDVALRCDPISGHVSLFWYQQALGQGPEFLTYFQNEAQLDKSGLPSDRFFAERPEGSVSTLKIQRTQQEDSAVYLCASSSDRTFRNQPQHFGDGTRLSIL.

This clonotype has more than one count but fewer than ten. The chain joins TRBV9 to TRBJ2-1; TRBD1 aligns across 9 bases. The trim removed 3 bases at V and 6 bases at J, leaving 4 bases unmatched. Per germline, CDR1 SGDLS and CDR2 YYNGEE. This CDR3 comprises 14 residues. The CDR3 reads CASSEQGAINEQFF. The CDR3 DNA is TGTGCCAGCAGCGAACAGGGGGCGATCAATGAGCAGTTCTTC. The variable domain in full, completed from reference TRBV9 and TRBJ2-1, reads DSGVTQTPKHLITATGQRVTLRCSPRSGDLSVYWYQQSLDQGLQFLIQYYNGEERAKGNILERFSAQQFPDLHSELNLSSLELGDSALYFCASSEQGAINEQFFGPGTRLTVL.

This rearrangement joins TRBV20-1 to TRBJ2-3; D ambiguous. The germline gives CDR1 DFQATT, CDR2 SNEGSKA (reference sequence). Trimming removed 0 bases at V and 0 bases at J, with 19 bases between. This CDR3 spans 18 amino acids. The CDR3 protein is CSARDLLLRGRSTDTQYF. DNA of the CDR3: TGCAGTGCTAGAGACCTGCTCCTAAGAGGACGTAGCACAGATACGCAGTATTTT.

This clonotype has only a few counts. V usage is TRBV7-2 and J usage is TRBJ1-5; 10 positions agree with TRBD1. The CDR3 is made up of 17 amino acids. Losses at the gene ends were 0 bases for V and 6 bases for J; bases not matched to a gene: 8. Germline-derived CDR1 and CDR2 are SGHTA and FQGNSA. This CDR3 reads CASSLAGPGQGVQPQHF. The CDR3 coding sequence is TGTGCCAGCAGCTTAGCGGGTCCAGGACAGGGGGTTCAGCCCCAGCATTTT.

For the CDR3, the DNA is TGTGCCAGCAACCCCGGACAGGGTATCTCCTACGAGCAGTACTTC. This translates into CASNPGQGISYEQYF. This chain links TRBV6-5 with TRBJ2-7; TRBD1 matches 8 bases. V gave up 7 bases and J gave up 0 bases; unmatched junction bases: 8. Germline loops: CDR1 MNHEY, CDR2 SVGAGI. This CDR3 contains 15 residues.

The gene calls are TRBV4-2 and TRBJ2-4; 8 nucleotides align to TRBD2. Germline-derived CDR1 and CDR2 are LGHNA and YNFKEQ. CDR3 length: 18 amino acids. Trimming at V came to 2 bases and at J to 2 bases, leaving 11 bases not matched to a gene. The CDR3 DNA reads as TGTGCCAGCAGCCAAAATGCCGGGACTAGTCTAACCAAAAACATTCAGTACTTC. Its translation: CASSQNAGTSLTKNIQYF.

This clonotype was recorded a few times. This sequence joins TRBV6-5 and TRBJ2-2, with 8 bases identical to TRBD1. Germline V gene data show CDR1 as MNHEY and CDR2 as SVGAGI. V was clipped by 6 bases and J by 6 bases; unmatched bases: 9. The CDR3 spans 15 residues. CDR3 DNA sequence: TGTGCCAGCAGCCAAGGACAGGGTCTAGCCGGGGAGCTGTTTTTT. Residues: CASSQGQGLAGELFF.

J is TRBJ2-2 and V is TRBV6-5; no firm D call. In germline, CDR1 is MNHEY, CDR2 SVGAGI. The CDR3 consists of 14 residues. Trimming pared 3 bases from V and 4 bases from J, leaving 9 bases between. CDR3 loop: CASSYWRTTGELFF. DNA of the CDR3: TGTGCCAGCAGTTATTGGAGAACCACCGGGGAGCTGTTTTTT.

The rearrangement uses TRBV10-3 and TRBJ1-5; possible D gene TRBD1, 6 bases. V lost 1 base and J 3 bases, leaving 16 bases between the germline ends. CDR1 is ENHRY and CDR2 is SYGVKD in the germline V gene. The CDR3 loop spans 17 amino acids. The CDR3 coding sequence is TGTGCCATCAGTGAGTGGGGACAATTCAGTGACAATCAGCCCCAGCATTTT. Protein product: CAISEWGQFSDNQPQHF.

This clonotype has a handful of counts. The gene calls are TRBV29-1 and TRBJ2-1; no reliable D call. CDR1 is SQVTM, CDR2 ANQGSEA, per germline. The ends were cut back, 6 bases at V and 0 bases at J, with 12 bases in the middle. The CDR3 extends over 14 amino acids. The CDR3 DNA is TGCAGCGTCAATCGCCAGCTCTCCTACAATGAGCAGTTCTTC. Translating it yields CSVNRQLSYNEQFF.

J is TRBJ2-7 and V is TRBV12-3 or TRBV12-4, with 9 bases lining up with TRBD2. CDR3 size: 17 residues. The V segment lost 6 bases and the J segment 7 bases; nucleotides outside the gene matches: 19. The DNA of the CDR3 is TGTGCCAGCAGCTCCGGGACTAGCAGGGGTAGGGGGAGGGAGCAGTACTTC. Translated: CASSSGTSRGRGREQYF.

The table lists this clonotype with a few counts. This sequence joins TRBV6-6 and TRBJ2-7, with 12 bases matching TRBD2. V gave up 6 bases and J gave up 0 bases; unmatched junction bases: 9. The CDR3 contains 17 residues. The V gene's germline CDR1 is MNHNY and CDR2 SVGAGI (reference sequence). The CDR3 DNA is TGTGCCAGCAGAACACTCCGGACTAGCGGGGACTCCTACGAGCAGTACTTC. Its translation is CASRTLRTSGDSYEQYF.

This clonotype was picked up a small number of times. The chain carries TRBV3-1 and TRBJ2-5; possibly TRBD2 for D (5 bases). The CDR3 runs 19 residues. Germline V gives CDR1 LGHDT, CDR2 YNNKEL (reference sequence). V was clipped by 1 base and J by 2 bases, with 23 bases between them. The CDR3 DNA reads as TGTGCCAGCAGCCAAGCGTACCGGATGTTGGTAGCGACACAAGAGACCCAGTACTTC. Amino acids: CASSQAYRMLVATQETQYF.

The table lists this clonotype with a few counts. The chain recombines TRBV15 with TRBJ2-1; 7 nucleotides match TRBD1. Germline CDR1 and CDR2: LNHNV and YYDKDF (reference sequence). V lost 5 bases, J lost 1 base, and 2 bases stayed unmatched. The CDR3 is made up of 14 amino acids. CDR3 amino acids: CATSRRGSYNEQFF. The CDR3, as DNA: TGTGCCACCAGCCGCAGGGGGTCCTACAATGAGCAGTTCTTC.

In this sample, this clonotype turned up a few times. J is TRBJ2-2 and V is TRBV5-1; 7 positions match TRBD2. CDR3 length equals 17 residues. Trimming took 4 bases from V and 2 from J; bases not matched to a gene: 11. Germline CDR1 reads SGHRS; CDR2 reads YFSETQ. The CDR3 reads CASSVEILAGNTGELFF. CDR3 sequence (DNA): TGCGCCAGCAGCGTCGAAATATTAGCGGGTAACACCGGGGAGCTGTTTTTT.

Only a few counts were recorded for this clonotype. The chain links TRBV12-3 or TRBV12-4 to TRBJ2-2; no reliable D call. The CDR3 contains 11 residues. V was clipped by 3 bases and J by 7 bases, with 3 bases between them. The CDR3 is CASSFNGELFF. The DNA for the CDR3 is TGTGCCAGCAGTTTCAACGGGGAGCTGTTTTTT.

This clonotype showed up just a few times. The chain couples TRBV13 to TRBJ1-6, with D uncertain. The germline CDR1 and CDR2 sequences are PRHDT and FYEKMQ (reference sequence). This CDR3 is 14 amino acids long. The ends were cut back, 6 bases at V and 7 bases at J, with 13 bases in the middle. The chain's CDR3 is CASSYEDRNSPLHF. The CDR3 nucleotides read TGTGCCAGCAGTTACGAGGATCGAAATTCACCCCTCCACTTT. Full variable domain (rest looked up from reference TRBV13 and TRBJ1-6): AAGVIQSPRHLIKEKRETATLKCYPIPRHDTVYWYQQGPGQDPQFLISFYEKMQSDKGSIPDRFSAQQFSDYHSELNMSSLELGDSALYFCASSYEDRNSPLHFGNGTRLTVT.

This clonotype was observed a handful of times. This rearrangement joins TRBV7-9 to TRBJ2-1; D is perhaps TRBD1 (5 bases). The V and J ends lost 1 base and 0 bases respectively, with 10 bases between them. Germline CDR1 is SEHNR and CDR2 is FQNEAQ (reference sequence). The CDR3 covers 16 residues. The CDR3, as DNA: TGTGCCAGCAGCTTAGGGGCAGGGCGCTCCTACAATGAGCAGTTCTTC. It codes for CASSLGAGRSYNEQFF.

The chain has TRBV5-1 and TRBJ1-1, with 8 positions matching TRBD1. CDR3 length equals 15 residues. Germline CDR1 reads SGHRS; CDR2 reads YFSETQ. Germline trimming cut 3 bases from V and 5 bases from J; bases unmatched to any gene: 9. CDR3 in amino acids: CASSSETGGRTEAFF. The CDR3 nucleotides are TGCGCCAGCAGCTCCGAAACAGGGGGGAGGACTGAAGCTTTCTTT. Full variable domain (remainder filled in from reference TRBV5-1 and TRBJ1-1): KAGVTQTPRYLIKTRGQQVTLSCSPISGHRSVSWYQQTPGQGLQFLFEYFSETQRNKGNFPGRFSGRQFSNSRSEMNVSTLELGDSALYLCASSSETGGRTEAFFGQGTRLTVV.

This CDR3 reads CASSLADVGLGTEAFF. As DNA, the CDR3 is TGTGCCAGCAGCTTAGCCGACGTGGGCCTGGGCACTGAAGCTTTCTTT. V usage is TRBV7-2 and J usage is TRBJ1-1; D is unresolved. V was clipped by 0 bases and J by 4 bases, with 15 bases between them. Germline CDR1 reads SGHTA; CDR2 reads FQGNSA. CDR3 length: 16 amino acids.

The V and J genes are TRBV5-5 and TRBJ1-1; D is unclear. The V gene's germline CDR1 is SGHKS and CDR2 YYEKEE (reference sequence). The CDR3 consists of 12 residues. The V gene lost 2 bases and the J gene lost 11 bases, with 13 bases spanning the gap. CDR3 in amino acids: CASSFGYRGAFF. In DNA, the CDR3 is TGTGCCAGCAGCTTTGGCTACCGCGGCGCTTTCTTT. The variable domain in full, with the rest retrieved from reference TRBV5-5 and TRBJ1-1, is DAGVTQSPTHLIKTRGQQVTLRCSPISGHKSVSWYQQVLGQGPQFIFQYYEKEERGRGNFPDRFSARQFPNYSSELNVNALLLGDSALYLCASSFGYRGAFFGQGTRLTVV.

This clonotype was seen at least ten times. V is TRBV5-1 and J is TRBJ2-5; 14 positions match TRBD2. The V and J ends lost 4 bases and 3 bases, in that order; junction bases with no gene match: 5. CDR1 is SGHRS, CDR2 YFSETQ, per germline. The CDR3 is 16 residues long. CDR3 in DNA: TGCGCCAGCAGCATCGGACTAGCGGGGGGAGAAGAGACCCAGTACTTC. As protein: CASSIGLAGGEETQYF.

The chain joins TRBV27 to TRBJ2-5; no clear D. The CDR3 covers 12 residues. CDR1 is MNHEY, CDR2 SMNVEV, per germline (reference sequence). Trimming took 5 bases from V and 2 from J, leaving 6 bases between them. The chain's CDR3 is CASSGTQETQYF. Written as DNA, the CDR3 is TGTGCCAGCAGTGGCACGCAAGAGACCCAGTACTTC.

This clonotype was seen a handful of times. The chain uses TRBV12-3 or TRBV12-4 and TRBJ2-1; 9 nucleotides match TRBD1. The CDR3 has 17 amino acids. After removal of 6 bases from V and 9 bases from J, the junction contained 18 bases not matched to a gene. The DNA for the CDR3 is TGTGCCAGCAGCCCACTGCCCGGGACAGGGATCTCGGGTGAGCAGTTCTTC. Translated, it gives CASSPLPGTGISGEQFF.

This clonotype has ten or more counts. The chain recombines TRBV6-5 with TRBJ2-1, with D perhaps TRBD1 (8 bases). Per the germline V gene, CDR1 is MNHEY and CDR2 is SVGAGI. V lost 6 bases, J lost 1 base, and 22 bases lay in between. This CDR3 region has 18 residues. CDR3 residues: CASSDRGTLAVSYNEQFF. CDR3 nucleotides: TGTGCCAGCAGCGACAGGGGTACTCTAGCGGTTTCCTACAATGAGCAGTTCTTC.